Described below is a single T cell receptor (beta chain) sequence and its context. Sequencing was performed with immunoSEQ multiplex PCR; in TCRdb, only in-frame clones are kept and a portion is missing. The repertoire holds more than 400,000 clones, with roughly 87% as singletons. The study recruited people aged roughly 18 to 100 years across approximately 24 US areas. The record originates from a study of blood T cell repertoires in COVID-19. Study details: Italy, Spain and the United States were the sources of the convalescent and acute COVID-19 samples.

This TCR came from a woman younger than 30 who had recovered from COVID-19. Material for sequencing was PBMCs or T cells enriched from blood (not recorded which).

The chain's CDR3 is CASSYSRVPGNYTF. The CDR3 nucleotides are TGTGCCAGCAGTTACTCGCGGGTCCCGGGAAACTACACCTTC. The rearrangement joins TRBV6-5 to TRBJ1-2; D gene uncertain. This CDR3 has 14 amino acids. Trimming pared 0 bases from V and 10 bases from J, leaving 15 bases between. Per the germline V gene, CDR1 is MNHEY and CDR2 is SVGAGI.